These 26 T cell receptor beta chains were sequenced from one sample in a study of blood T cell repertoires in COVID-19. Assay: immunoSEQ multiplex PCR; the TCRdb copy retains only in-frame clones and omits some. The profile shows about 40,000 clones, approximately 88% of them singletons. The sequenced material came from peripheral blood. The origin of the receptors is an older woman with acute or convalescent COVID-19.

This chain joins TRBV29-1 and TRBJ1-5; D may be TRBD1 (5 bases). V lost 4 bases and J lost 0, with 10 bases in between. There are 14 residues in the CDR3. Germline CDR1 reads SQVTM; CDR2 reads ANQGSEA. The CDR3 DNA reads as TGCAGCGTTGTTTCGGGGGGTAGCAATCAGCCCCAGCATTTT. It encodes CSVVSGGSNQPQHF.

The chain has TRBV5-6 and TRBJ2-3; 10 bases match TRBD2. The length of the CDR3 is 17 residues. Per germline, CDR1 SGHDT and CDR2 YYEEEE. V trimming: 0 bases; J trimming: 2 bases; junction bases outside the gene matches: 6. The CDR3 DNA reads TGTGCCAGCAGCTTGGGAGTAGCGGGGGGACCCACAGATACGCAGTATTTT. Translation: CASSLGVAGGPTDTQYF. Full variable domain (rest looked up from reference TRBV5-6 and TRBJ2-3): DAGVTQSPTHLIKTRGQQVTLRCSPKSGHDTVSWYQQALGQGPQFIFQYYEEEERQRGNFPDRFSGHQFPNYSSELNVNALLLGDSALYLCASSLGVAGGPTDTQYFGPGTRLTVL.

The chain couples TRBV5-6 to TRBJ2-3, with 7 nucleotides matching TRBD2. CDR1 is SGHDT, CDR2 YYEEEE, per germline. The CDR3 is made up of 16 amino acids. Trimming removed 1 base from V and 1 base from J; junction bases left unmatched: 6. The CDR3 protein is CASSLRGVDRTDTQYF. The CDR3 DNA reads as TGTGCCAGCAGCTTGCGGGGGGTCGACCGCACAGATACGCAGTATTTT.

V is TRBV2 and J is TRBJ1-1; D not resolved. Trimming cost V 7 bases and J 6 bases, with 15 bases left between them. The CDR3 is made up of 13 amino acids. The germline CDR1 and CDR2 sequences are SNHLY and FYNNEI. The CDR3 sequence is CASKILIESEAFF. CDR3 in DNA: TGTGCCAGCAAAATATTAATCGAGTCTGAAGCTTTCTTT.

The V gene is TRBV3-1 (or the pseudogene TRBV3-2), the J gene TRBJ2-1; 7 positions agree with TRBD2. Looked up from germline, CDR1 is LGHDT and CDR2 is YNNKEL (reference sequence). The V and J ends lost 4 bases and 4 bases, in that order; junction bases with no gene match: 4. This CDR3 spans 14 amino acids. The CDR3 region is CASSPRLAYNEQFF. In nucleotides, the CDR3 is TGTGCCAGCAGCCCTCGACTAGCTTACAATGAGCAGTTCTTC.

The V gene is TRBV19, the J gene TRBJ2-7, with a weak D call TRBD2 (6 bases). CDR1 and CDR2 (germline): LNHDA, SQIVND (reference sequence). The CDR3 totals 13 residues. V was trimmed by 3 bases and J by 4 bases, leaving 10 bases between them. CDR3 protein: CASSMGGGYEQYV. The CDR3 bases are TGTGCCAGTAGTATGGGAGGAGGGTACGAGCAGTACGTC.

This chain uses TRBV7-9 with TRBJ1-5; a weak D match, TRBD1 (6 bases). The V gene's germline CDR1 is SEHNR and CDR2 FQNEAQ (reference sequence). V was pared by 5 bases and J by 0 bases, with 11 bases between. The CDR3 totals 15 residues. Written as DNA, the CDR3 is TGTGCCAGCAGCCACCAGGGGCATAGCAATCAGCCCCAGCATTTT. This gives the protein CASSHQGHSNQPQHF.

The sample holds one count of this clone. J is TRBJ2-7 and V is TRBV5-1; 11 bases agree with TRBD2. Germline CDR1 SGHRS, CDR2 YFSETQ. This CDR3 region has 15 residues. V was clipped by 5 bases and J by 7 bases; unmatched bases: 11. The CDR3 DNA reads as TGCGCCAGCAGTTATCCTAGCGGGGGGCCAGATGAGCAGTACGTC. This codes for CASSYPSGGPDEQYV.

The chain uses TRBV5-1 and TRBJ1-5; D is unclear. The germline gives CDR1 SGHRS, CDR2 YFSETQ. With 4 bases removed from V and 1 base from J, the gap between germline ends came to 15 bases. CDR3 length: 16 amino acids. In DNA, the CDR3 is TGCGCCAGCAGCCCAACCGGGGATACGAGCAATCAGCCCCAGCATTTT. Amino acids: CASSPTGDTSNQPQHF.

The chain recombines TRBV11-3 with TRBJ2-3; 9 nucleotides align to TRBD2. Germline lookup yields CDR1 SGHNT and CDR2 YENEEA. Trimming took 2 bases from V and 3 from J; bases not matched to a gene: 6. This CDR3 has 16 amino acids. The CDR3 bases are TGTGCCAGCAGCTTAAGTAGCGGGAGTCGAACAGATACGCAGTATTTT. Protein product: CASSLSSGSRTDTQYF. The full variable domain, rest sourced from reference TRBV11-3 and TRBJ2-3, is EAGVVQSPRYKIIEKKQPVAFWCNPISGHNTLYWYLQNLGQGPELLIRYENEEAVDDSQLPKDRFSAERLKGVDSTLKIQPAELGDSAVYLCASSLSSGSRTDTQYFGPGTRLTVL.

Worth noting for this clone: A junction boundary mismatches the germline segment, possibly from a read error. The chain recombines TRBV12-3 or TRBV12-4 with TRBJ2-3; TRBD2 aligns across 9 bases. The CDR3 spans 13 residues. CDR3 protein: CASSSTPSGALGF. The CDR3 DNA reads TGTGCCAGCAGCTCTACCCCTAGCGGGGCACTGGGGTTT.

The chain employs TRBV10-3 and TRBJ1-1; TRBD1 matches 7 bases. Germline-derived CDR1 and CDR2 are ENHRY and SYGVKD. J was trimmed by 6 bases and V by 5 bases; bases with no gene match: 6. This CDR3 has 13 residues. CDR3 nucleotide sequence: TGTGCCATCAGTACAGGGGTGGGGCCTGAAGCTTTCTTT. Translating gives CAISTGVGPEAFF.

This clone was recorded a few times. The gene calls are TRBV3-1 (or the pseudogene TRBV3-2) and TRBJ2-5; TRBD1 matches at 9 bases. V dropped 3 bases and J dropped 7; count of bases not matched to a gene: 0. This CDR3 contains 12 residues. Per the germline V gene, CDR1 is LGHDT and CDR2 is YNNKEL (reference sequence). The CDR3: CASSQDRGTQYF. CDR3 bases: TGTGCCAGCAGCCAGGACAGGGGGACCCAGTACTTC.

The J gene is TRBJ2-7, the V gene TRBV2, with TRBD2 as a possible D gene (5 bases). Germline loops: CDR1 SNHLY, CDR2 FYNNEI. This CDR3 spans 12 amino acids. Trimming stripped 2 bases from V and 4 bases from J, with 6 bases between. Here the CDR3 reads CASSERTYEQYV. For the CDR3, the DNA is TGTGCCAGCAGTGAAAGGACTTACGAGCAGTACGTC.

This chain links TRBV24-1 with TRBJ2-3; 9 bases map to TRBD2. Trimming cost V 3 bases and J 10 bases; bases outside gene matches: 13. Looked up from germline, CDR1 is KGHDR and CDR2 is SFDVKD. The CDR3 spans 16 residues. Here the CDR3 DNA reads TGTGCCACCAGTGATAGGGGGCTAGCGGGGTCTTCGGCGCAGTATTTT. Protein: CATSDRGLAGSSAQYF.

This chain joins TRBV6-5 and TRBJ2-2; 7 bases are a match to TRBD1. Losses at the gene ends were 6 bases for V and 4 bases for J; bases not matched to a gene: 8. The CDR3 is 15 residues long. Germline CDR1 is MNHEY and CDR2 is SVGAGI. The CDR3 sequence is CASRPPGQSTGELFF. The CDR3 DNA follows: TGTGCCAGCAGGCCACCGGGACAGAGCACCGGGGAGCTGTTTTTT.

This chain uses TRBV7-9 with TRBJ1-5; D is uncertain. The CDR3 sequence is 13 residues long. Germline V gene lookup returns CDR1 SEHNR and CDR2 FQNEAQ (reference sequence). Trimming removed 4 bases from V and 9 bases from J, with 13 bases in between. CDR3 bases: TGTGCCAGCAGCTCCATGGATCCGGGGCCCCAGCATTTT. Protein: CASSSMDPGPQHF.

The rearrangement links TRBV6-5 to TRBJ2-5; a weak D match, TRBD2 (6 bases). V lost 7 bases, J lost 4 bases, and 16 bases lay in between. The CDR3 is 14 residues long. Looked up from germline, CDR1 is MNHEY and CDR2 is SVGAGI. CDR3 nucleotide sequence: TGTGCCAGCAACCCAGCGGGTGGGGTAGAGACCCAGTACTTC. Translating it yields CASNPAGGVETQYF.

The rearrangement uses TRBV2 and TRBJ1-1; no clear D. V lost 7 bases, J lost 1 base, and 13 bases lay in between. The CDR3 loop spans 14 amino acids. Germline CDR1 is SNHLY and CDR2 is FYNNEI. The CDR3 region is CASTLKRENTEAFF. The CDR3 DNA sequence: TGTGCCAGCACCCTGAAGAGGGAGAACACTGAAGCTTTCTTT.

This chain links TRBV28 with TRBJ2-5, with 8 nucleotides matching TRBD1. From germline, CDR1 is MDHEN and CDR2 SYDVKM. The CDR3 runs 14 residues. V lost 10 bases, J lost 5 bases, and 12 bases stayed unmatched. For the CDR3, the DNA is TGTGCCACCAAAACCCAGGGGGCCGGGGAGACCCAGTACTTC. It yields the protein CATKTQGAGETQYF.

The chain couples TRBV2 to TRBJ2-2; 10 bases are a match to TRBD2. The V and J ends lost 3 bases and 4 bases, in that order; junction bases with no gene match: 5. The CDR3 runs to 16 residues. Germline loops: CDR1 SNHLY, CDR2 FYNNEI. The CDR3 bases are TGTGCCAGCAGTGAGAGGGCTAGCGGGGGCACCGGGGAGCTGTTTTTT. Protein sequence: CASSERASGGTGELFF.

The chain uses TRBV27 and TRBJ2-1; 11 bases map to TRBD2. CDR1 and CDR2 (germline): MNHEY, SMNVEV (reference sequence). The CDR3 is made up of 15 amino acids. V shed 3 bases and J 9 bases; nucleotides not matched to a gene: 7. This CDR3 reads CASSLGSGRAAEQFF. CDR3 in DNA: TGTGCCAGCAGTTTGGGTAGCGGGAGGGCCGCTGAGCAGTTCTTC.

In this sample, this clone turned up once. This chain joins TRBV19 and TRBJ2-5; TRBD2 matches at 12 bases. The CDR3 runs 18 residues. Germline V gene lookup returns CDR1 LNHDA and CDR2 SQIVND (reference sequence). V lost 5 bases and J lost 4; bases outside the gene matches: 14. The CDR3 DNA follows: TGTGCCAGTAGTGATGGTCCTAGCGGGAGGGTTTCGATAGAGACCCAGTACTTC. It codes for CASSDGPSGRVSIETQYF.

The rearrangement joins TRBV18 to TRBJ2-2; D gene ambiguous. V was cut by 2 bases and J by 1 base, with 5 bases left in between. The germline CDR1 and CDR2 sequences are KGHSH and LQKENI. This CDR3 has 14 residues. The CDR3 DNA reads TGTGCCAGCTCACCAGGCCTGAACACCGGGGAGCTGTTTTTT. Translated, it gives CASSPGLNTGELFF.

The chain's CDR3 is CASSESPTGTDTQYF. The CDR3 region has the DNA TGCGCCAGCAGTGAGTCTCCGACTGGCACAGATACGCAGTATTTT. V gene TRBV10-2 combines with J gene TRBJ2-3; D gene uncertain. The CDR3 extends over 15 amino acids. Germline V gene data show CDR1 as WSHSY and CDR2 as SAAADI. V lost 0 bases and J 1 base, leaving 8 bases between the germline ends.

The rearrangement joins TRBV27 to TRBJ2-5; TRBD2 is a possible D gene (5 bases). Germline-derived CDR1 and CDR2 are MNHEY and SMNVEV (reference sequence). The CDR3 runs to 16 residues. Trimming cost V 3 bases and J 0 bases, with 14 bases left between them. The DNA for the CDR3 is TGTGCCAGCAGTTTCTCGGGGTATTTCAACCAAGAGACCCAGTACTTC. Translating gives CASSFSGYFNQETQYF.